This is a list of T cell receptor beta chains from one sample in a study of control samples from healthy donors and cancer patients. The method was immunoSEQ multiplex PCR; TCRdb's version includes in-frame clones alone and lacks a portion of them. The sample has around 100,000 clones; around 88% are singletons. Source material: blood. The receptors were sampled from a man between 25 and 39 years old in good health. Both conserved end residues are part of each CDR3.

v_gene: TRBV27
j_gene: TRBJ2-3
CDR3aa: CASRLAGTDTQYF

v_gene: TRBV27
j_gene: TRBJ1-6
CDR3aa: CASRTGTNSPLHF

v_gene: TRBV18
j_gene: TRBJ2-3
CDR3aa: CASSRELATSTDTQYF

v_gene: TRBV18
j_gene: TRBJ2-7
CDR3aa: CASSPQEVGARFYEQYF

v_gene: TRBV6-5
j_gene: TRBJ2-7
CDR3aa: CASSYTGQGKQYF

v_gene: TRBV13
j_gene: TRBJ2-7
CDR3aa: CASSLRDRPFEQYF

v_gene: TRBV24-1
j_gene: TRBJ1-5
CDR3aa: CATGGGVGSNQPQHF

v_gene: TRBV5-6
j_gene: TRBJ1-3
CDR3aa: CASRKTGGLSFGNTIYF

v_gene: TRBV9
j_gene: TRBJ2-1
CDR3aa: CASSQDFNEQFF

v_gene: TRBV6-5
j_gene: TRBJ1-1
CDR3aa: CASSPGQGARTEAFF

v_gene: TRBV25-1
j_gene: TRBJ1-5
CDR3aa: CASSDRQEQPQHF

v_gene: TRBV18
j_gene: TRBJ2-5
CDR3aa: CASSGEGQGRRETQYF

v_gene: TRBV21-1
j_gene: TRBJ1-5
CDR3aa: CASSRTKLDRVGNQPQHF

v_gene: TRBV7-8
j_gene: TRBJ1-2
CDR3aa: CASSTRDSSYGYTF

v_gene: TRBV11-2
j_gene: TRBJ2-5
CDR3aa: CASSLGLRSPHQETQYF

v_gene: TRBV3-1/TRBV3-2
j_gene: TRBJ1-5
CDR3aa: CASSRISGQPQHF